One T cell receptor beta chain is described in this entry. Its antigen is still unknown. The entry originates in a study of beta chain features in type 1 diabetes. Overall study findings and caveats: The similarity of naive, central memory and Treg TCRB repertoires appeared greater among patients than among healthy donors. Researchers cautioned that cDNA sequencing could over-represent cells with high TCR expression. Shortening that was moderate but significant affected the TCRB CDR3s of Type 1 diabetes patients in all four CD4+ subsets.

Based on CD45RO/CCR7/CD25/CD127/CD95/CD27, CD4+ regulatory, stem cell-like memory, naive and central memory cells were sorted. Purity of each sorted population was above 95%. This CDR3 comprises 15 residues. V trimming: 3 bases; J trimming: 2 bases; junction bases outside the gene matches: 4. The germline V gene encodes CDR1 MGHDK and CDR2 SYGVNS. Every bit of the isolated RNA underwent reverse transcription, so sequencing read expressed TCRB transcripts. Assay: immunoSEQ multiplex PCR; the TCRdb copy retains only in-frame clones and omits some. The sample has about 700,000 clones; about an eighth are singletons.

The sample was naive CD4+ T cells from blood. The origin of this receptor is a man aged 18 to 30 with type 1 diabetes. This chain links TRBV25-1 with TRBJ2-1, with 7 nucleotides matching TRBD1. DNA of the CDR3: TGTGCCAGCAGTGACGCAGGGGGTACCTACAATGAGCAGTTCTTC. Residues: CASSDAGGTYNEQFF.